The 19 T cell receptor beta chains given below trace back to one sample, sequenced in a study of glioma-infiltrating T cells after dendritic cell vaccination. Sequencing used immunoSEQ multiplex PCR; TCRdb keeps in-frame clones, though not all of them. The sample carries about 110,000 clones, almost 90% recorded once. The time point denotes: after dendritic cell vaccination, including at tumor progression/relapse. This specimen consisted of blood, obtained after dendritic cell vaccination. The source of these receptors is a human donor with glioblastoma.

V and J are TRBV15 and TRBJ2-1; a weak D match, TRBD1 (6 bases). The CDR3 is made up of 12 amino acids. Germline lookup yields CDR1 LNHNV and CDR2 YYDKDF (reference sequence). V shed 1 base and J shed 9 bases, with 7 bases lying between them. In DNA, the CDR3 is TGTGCCACCAGCAGAGGAGGGGGTGAGCAGTTCTTC. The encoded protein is CATSRGGGEQFF.

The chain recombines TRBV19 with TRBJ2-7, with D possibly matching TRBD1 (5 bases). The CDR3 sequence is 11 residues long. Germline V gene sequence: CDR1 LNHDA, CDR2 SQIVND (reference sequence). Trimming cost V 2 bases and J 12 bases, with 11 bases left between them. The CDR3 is CASSIQGTAYF. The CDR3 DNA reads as TGTGCCAGTAGTATACAGGGTACTGCGTACTTC. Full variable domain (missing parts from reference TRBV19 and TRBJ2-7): DGGITQSPKYLFRKEGQNVTLSCEQNLNHDAMYWYRQDPGQGLRLIYYSQIVNDFQKGDIAEGYSVSREKKESFPLTVTSAQKNPTAFYLCASSIQGTAYFGPGTRLTVT.

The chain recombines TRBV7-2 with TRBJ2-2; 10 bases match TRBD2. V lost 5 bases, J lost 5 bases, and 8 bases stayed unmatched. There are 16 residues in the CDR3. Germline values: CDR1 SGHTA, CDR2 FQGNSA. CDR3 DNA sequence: TGTGCCAGCAGCGCCTCCGGGACTAGCGTTACCGGGGAGCTGTTTTTT. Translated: CASSASGTSVTGELFF.

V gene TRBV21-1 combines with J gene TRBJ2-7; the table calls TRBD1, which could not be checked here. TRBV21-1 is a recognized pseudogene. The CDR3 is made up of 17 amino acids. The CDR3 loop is CASSKGAGHPFSYEQYF. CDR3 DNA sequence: TGTGCCAGCAGCAAAGGGGCTGGACACCCATTCTCCTACGAGCAGTACTTC.

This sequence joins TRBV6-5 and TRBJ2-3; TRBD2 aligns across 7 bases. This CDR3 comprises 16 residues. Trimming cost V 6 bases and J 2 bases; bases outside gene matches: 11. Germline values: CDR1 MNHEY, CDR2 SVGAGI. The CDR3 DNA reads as TGTGCCAGCAGATACCGGGGGGTTGATAACACAGATACGCAGTATTTT. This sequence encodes CASRYRGVDNTDTQYF.

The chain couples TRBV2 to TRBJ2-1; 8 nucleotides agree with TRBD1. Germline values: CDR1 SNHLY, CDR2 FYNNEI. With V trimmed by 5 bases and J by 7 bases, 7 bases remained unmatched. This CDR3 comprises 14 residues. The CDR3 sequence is CASSSRTGLNEQFF. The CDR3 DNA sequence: TGTGCCAGCAGTTCCCGGACAGGGTTGAATGAGCAGTTCTTC.

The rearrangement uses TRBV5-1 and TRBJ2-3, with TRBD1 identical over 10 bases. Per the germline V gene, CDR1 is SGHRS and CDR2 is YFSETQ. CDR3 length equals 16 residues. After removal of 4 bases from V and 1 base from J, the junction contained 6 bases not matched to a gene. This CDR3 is CASSPAGTGGTDTQYF. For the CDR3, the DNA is TGCGCCAGCAGCCCAGCCGGGACAGGGGGCACAGATACGCAGTATTTT.

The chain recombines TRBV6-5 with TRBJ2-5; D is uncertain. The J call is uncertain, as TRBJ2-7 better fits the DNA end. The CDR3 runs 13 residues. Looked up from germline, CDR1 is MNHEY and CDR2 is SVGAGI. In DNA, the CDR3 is TGTGCCAGCAGTTATTCCAGGATCAACGAGCAGTACTTC. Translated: CASSYSRINEQYF.

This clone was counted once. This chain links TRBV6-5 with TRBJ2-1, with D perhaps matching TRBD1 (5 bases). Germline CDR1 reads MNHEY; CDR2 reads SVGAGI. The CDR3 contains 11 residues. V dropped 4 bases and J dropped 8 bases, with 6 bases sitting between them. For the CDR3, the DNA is TGTGCCAGCAGTTTAGGGGATGAGCAGTTCTTC. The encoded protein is CASSLGDEQFF.

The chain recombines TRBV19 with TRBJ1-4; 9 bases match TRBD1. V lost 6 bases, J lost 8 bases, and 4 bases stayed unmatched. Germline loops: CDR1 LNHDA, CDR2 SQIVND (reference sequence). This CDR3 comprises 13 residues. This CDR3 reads CASRQGAMEKLFF. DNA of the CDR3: TGTGCCAGTAGACAGGGGGCAATGGAAAAACTGTTTTTT. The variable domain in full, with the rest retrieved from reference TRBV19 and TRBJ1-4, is DGGITQSPKYLFRKEGQNVTLSCEQNLNHDAMYWYRQDPGQGLRLIYYSQIVNDFQKGDIAEGYSVSREKKESFPLTVTSAQKNPTAFYLCASRQGAMEKLFFGSGTQLSVL.

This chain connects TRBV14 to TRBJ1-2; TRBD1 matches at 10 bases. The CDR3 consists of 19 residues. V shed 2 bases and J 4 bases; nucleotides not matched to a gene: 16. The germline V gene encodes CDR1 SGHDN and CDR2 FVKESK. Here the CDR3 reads CASSQLRSGTGERGYGYTF. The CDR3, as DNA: TGTGCCAGCAGCCAACTACGATCCGGGACAGGGGAAAGGGGCTATGGCTACACCTTC.

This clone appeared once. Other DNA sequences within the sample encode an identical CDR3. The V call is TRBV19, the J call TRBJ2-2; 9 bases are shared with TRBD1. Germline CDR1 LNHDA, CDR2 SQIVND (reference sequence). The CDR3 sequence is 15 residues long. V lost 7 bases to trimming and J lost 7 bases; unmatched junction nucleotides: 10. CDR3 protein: CASTQAQGAFGELFF. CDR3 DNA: TGTGCCAGTACGCAGGCACAGGGGGCTTTCGGGGAGCTGTTTTTT.

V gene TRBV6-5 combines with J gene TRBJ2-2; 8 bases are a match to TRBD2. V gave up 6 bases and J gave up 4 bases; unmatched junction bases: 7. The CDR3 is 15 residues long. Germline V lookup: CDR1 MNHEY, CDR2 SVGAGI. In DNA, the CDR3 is TGTGCCAGCAGCCGGGGGGGAGGGGGCACCGGGGAGCTGTTTTTT. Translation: CASSRGGGGTGELFF.

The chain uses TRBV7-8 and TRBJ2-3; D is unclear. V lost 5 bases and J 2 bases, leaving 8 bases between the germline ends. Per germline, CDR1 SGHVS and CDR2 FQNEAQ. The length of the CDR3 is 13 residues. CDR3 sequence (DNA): TGTGCCAGCAGCACTGGAGCCACAGATACGCAGTATTTT. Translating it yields CASSTGATDTQYF. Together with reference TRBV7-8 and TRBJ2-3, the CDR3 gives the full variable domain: GAGVSQSPRYKVAKRGQDVALRCDPISGHVSLFWYQQALGQGPEFLTYFQNEAQLDKSGLPSDRFFAERPEGSVSTLKIQRTQQEDSAVYLCASSTGATDTQYFGPGTRLTVL.

CDR3 sequence: CASSGEINTEAFF. The CDR3 DNA reads TGTGCCAGCAGCGGAGAAATAAACACTGAAGCTTTCTTT. The chain links TRBV9 to TRBJ1-1; D remains ambiguous. V lost 3 bases, J lost 2 bases, and 8 bases lay in between. This CDR3 has 13 residues. Germline V CDR1 and CDR2: SGDLS, YYNGEE.

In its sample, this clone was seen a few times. The CDR3 spells CASSKDRQETQYF. DNA of the CDR3: TGTGCCAGCAGTAAGGACAGGCAAGAGACCCAGTACTTC. V is TRBV27 and J is TRBJ2-5, with 7 bases lining up with TRBD1. Germline V gives CDR1 MNHEY, CDR2 SMNVEV (reference sequence). CDR3 size: 13 residues. V trimming: 5 bases; J trimming: 2 bases; junction bases outside the gene matches: 2.

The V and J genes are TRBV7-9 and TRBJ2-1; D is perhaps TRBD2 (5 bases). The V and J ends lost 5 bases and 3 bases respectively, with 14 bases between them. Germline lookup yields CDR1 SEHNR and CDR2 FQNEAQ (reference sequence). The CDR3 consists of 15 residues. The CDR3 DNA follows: TGTGCCAGCAGCCCCCCAGCGGAGAGCTACAATGAGCAGTTCTTC. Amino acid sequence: CASSPPAESYNEQFF.

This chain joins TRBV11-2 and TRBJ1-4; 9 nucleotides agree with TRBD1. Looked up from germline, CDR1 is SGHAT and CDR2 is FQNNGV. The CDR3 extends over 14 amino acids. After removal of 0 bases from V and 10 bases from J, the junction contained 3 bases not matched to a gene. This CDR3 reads CASSLEDRGGKLFF. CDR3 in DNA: TGTGCCAGCAGCTTAGAGGACAGGGGAGGAAAACTGTTTTTT.

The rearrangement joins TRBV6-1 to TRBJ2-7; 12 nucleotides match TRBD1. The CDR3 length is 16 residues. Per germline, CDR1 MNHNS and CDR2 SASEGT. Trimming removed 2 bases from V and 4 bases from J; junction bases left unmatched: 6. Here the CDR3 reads CASSEPGQGARYEQYF. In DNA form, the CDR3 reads TGTGCCAGCAGTGAACCGGGACAGGGGGCGCGTTACGAGCAGTACTTC.